This T cell receptor (beta chain) emerged from a study of T cell responses to AZD1222 COVID-19 vaccine. General study findings and limits: The donor cohort was predominantly white British with a female majority, and clonal diversity may have been underestimated. In the spike-specific TCR repertoire, nearly half reportedly target unmutated variant regions.

A word on this clone: Its specificity is not known.

Using immunoSEQ multiplex PCR, the repertoire was profiled, and TCRdb retains in-frame clones only, with some absent. The table includes under 150,000 clones, roughly nine tenths detected once. The CDR3 totals 18 residues. The germline V gene has CDR1 MGHRA and CDR2 YSYEKL. V shed 1 base, J shed 3 bases, and the junction held 14 bases outside the gene matches. Sequences were derived from peripheral blood, sampled 28 days after the second AZD1222 dose. This clonotype was obtained from an adult who received the AZD1222 COVID-19 vaccine. The genes are TRBV4-1 and TRBJ2-7; TRBD1 agrees at 8 bases. CDR3 nucleotide sequence: TGCGCCAGCAGCCAAGGCCCGGCAGGGGGCGCTAATTTCTACGAGCAGTACTTC. Translating gives CASSQGPAGGANFYEQYF.